This is a list of T cell receptor beta chains from one sample in a study of PD-1 blockade in classical Hodgkin lymphoma. Sequenced by immunoSEQ multiplex PCR; TCRdb stores in-frame clones only, minus some. The repertoire consists of 30,000 to 45,000 clones, with about nine tenths occurring once and the leading ten covering about 9%. The source material was peripheral blood mononuclear cells (PBMCs), sampled at baseline. These receptors all stem from a human donor with classical Hodgkin lymphoma. Each CDR3 is given with its conserved first and last residue. Each record gives: J gene, clone size, V gene, D gene, CDR3 protein, CDR3 DNA. The D gene is left open where the match is weak. The listing skips clone size in some rows; elsewhere it reads once, few, many or a size class.

TRBJ2-5 . TRBV11-2 TRBD2 CASSISGGQETQYF TGTGCCAGCAGCATTAGCGGGGGCCAAGAGACCCAGTACTTC
TRBJ2-7 . TRBV7-2 . CASSFLGSEQYF TGTGCCAGCAGCTTCCTGGGGTCCGAGCAGTACTTC
TRBJ1-5 . TRBV7-8 . CASSLSPGSNQPQHF TGTGCCAGCAGCTTATCCCCGGGTAGTAATCAGCCCCAGCATTTT
TRBJ1-2 once TRBV28 . CASSLGQSPYYGYTF TGTGCCAGCAGTTTAGGACAGTCGCCCTACTATGGCTACACCTTC
TRBJ2-2 . TRBV6-1 TRBD1 CASSDPRGRANTGELFF TGTGCCAGCAGTGATCCCAGGGGGCGCGCGAACACCGGGGAGCTGTTTTTT
TRBJ2-5 . TRBV6-6 . CASSSSGNQETQYF TGTGCCAGCAGCTCATCGGGGAACCAAGAGACCCAGTACTTC
TRBJ2-7 . TRBV9 . CASSPLGVGGEQYF TGTGCCAGCAGCCCCCTCGGGGTAGGGGGCGAGCAGTACTTC
TRBJ1-1 . TRBV10-3 TRBD1 CAISDQRTGSTEAFF TGTGCCATCAGTGACCAACGGACAGGGTCGACTGAAGCTTTCTTT
TRBJ2-5 once TRBV7-2 TRBD1 CASSSRDRVETQYF TGTGCCAGCAGCTCCCGGGACAGGGTTGAGACCCAGTACTTC
TRBJ1-1 . TRBV7-3 . CASSLQMNTEAFF TGTGCCAGCAGCTTACAAATGAACACTGAAGCTTTCTTT
TRBJ2-6 . TRBV29-1 . CSVEQGSGANVLTF TGCAGCGTTGAACAGGGGTCTGGGGCCAACGTCCTGACTTTC
TRBJ1-1 . TRBV5-1 . CASSLIENTEAFF TGCGCCAGCAGCTTAATAGAAAACACTGAAGCTTTCTTT
TRBJ2-7 . TRBV12-2 . CASRPPRPSAGGPSPEQYF TGTGCAAGTCGCCCCCCAAGGCCCTCAGCGGGAGGGCCGTCGCCCGAGCAGTACTTC
TRBJ1-3 once TRBV7-9 . CASSLASIWPGNTIYF TGTGCCAGCAGCTTAGCGTCGATATGGCCTGGAAACACCATATATTTT
TRBJ2-6 . TRBV7-9 . CASSLGTDDSSGANVLTF TGTGCCAGCAGCTTAGGGACAGACGATTCCTCTGGGGCCAACGTCCTGACTTTC
TRBJ2-7 . TRBV2 . CASGTRVYEQYF TGTGCCAGCGGAACCAGGGTTTACGAGCAGTACTTC
TRBJ2-5 few TRBV2 TRBD2 CASRRLAGQETQYF TGTGCCAGCAGGAGACTAGCGGGGCAAGAGACCCAGTACTTC
TRBJ1-4 . TRBV7-9 . CASSLGGGKLFF TGTGCCAGCAGCTTAGGCGGGGGAAAACTGTTTTTT
TRBJ2-1 . TRBV10-3 TRBD2 CAILAELYNEQFF TGTGCCATCCTAGCGGAGCTTTACAATGAGCAGTTCTTC
TRBJ2-7 . TRBV18 . CASSRTTSGSNEQYF TGTGCCAGCTCGCGCACGACAAGCGGCAGCAACGAGCAGTACTTC
TRBJ1-2 . TRBV6-5 . CASTSGYGYTF TGTGCCAGCACTAGCGGGTACGGCTACACCTTC
TRBJ2-2 . TRBV15 . CATSRETNANTGELFF TGTGCCACCAGCAGAGAAACGAACGCGAACACCGGGGAGCTGTTTTTT
TRBJ2-3 . TRBV9 . CASSVVGGVDTQYF TGTGCCAGCAGCGTAGTTGGGGGCGTAGATACGCAGTATTTT
TRBJ2-6 . TRBV28 TRBD1 CATLTPGQGAAGANVLTF TGTGCCACCCTAACTCCGGGACAGGGGGCTGCAGGGGCCAACGTCCTGACTTTC
TRBJ2-7 . TRBV25-1 . CASSTPTYEQYF TGTGCCAGCAGTACCCCAACCTACGAGCAGTACTTC
TRBJ2-6 . TRBV18 TRBD1 CASSPTGTGHSGANVLTF TGTGCCAGCTCACCAACCGGGACAGGGCACTCTGGGGCCAACGTCCTGACTTTC